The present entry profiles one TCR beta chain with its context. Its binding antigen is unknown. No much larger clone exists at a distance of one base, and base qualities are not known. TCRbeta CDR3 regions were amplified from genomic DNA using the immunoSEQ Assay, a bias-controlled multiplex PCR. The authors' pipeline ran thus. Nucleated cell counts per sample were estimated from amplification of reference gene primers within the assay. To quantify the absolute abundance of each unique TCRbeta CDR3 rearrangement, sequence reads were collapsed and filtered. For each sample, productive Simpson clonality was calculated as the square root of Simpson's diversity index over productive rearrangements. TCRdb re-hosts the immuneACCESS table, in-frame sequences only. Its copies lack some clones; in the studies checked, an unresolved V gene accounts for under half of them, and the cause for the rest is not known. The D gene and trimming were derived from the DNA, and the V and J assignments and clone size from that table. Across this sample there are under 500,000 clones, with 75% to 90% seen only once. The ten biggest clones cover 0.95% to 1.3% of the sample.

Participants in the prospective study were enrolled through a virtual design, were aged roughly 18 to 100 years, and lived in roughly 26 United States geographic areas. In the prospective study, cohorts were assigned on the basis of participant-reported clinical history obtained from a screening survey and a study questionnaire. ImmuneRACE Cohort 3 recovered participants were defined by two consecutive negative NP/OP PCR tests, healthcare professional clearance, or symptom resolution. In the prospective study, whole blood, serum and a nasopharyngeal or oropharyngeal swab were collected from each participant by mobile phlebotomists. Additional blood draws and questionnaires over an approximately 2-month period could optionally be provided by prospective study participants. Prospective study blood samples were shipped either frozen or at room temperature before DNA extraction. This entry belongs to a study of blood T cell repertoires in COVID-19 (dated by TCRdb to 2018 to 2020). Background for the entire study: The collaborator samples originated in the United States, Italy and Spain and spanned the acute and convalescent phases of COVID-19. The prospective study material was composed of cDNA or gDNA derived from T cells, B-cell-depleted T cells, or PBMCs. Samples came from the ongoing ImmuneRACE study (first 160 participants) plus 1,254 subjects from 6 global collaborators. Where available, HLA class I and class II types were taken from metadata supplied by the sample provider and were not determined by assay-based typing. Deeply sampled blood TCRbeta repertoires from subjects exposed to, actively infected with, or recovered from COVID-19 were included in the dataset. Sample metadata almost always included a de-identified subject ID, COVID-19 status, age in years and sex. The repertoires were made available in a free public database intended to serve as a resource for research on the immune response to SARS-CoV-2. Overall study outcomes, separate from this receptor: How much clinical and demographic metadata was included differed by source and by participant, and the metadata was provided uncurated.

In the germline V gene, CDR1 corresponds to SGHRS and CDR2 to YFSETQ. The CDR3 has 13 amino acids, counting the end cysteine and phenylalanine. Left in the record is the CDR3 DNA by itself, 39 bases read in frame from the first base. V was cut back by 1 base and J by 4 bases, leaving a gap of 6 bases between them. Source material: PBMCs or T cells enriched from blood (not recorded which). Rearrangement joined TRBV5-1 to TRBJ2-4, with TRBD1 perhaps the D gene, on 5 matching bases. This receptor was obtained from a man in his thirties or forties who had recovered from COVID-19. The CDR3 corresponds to CASSLRGKNIQYF. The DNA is TGCGCCAGCAGCTTGAGGGGTAAAAACATTCAGTACTTC.